Below, 27 T cell receptor beta chains from the same sample are listed, as sequenced in a study of monozygotic twins with inflammatory bowel disease (dated by TCRdb to the late 2010s). Library method: 5' RACE. The instrument was an Illumina HiSeq 2500. TCRdb reprocessed the reads, reporting each CDR3 protein sequence once and no DNA. The sample's own table lists about 450,000 distinct CDR3 sequences. The top ten clonotypes cover roughly 2.3% of the sample. The sample comprised blood. These receptors all come from a human donor with ulcerative colitis or Crohn's disease, or a healthy co-twin of an affected twin (not recorded which).

This chain links TRBV10-3 with TRBJ1-1. The CDR3 is 12 amino acids. Germline values: CDR1 ENHRY, CDR2 SYGVKD. CDR3 amino acids: CAISAEGTEAFF.

V usage is TRBV15 and J usage is TRBJ1-2. In germline, CDR1 is LNHNV, CDR2 YYDKDF (reference sequence). CDR3 length: 16 residues. CDR3 amino acids: CATSREGSTANYGYTF.

CDR3: CASSLRGGRANEQFF. This rearrangement joins TRBV5-1 to TRBJ2-1; TCRdb outputs TRBD1, but without DNA this stays unchecked. The CDR3 has 15 residues. From germline, CDR1 is SGHRS and CDR2 YFSETQ.

The V and J genes are TRBV11-2 and TRBJ2-3; TCRdb reports TRBD2, a call that lacks DNA to check it against. This CDR3 has 16 amino acids. Germline V lookup: CDR1 SGHAT, CDR2 FQNNGV. CDR3 sequence: CASSSGLAGGADTQYF.

The chain has TRBV15 and TRBJ2-5. The CDR3 has 15 residues. Germline-derived CDR1 and CDR2 are LNHNV and YYDKDF (reference sequence). The CDR3 sequence: CATSRDVGSQETQYF.

The J gene is TRBJ2-1, the V gene TRBV12-3 or TRBV12-4. This CDR3 is 15 amino acids long. The CDR3 here is CASSLLAVRNNEQFF.

The chain carries TRBV5-1 and TRBJ2-5; TCRdb names TRBD1, which stays unverified in the absence of DNA. Germline V gene sequence: CDR1 SGHRS, CDR2 YFSETQ. The CDR3 spans 14 residues. The CDR3 sequence: CASSFTGQQETQYF.

The rearrangement uses TRBV7-2 and TRBJ2-3; TCRdb names TRBD2, which stays unverified in the absence of DNA. The CDR3 is made up of 15 amino acids. The germline CDR1 and CDR2 sequences are SGHTA and FQGNSA. The CDR3 sequence: CASSSLAGGIDTQYF.

The rearrangement links TRBV12-3 or TRBV12-4 to TRBJ2-1; lacking DNA, the TRBD1 call made by TCRdb goes unchecked. The CDR3 length is 15 residues. The chain's CDR3 is CASSLGRGGYNEQFF.

The CDR3 reads CATSGTGTSYEQYF. The chain couples TRBV10-3 to TRBJ2-7; TCRdb indicates TRBD1, and absent DNA this call remains unverified. From germline, CDR1 is ENHRY and CDR2 SYGVKD. This CDR3 is 14 amino acids long.

The chain couples TRBV29-1 to TRBJ2-5; the TCRdb call, TRBD1, lacks DNA for checking. CDR3 size: 12 residues. The germline V gene has CDR1 SQVTM and CDR2 ANQGSEA. CDR3 sequence reads: CSVDGAEETQYF.

J is TRBJ1-1 and V is TRBV7-9; the D gene TCRdb calls, TRBD1, cannot be checked with no DNA. Germline CDR1 is SEHNR and CDR2 is FQNEAQ (reference sequence). The CDR3 has 15 residues. CDR3 residues: CASSAVTVRNTEAFF.

The chain has TRBV21-1 and TRBJ2-2; TCRdb calls TRBD1, which cannot be checked without DNA. TRBV21-1 is reported as a pseudogene. CDR3 length: 16 amino acids. CDR3: CASQKKGQGKTGELFF.

The chain employs TRBV2 and TRBJ2-3; the D call from TCRdb, TRBD2, cannot be confirmed without DNA. This CDR3 comprises 14 residues. In germline, CDR1 is SNHLY, CDR2 FYNNEI. CDR3 sequence reads: CASRGLAGMDTQYF.

This rearrangement joins TRBV18 to TRBJ2-1; TCRdb lists TRBD2, though no DNA is available to test this call. The CDR3 totals 19 residues. The germline V gene encodes CDR1 KGHSH and CDR2 LQKENI. CDR3 amino acids: CASSPRAVTSGGSYNEQFF. The full variable domain, with the rest looked up from reference TRBV18 and TRBJ2-1, is NAGVMQNPRHLVRRRGQEARLRCSPMKGHSHVYWYRQLPEEGLKFMVYLQKENIIDESGMPKERFSAEFPKEGPSILRIQQVVRGDSAAYFCASSPRAVTSGGSYNEQFFGPGTRLTVL.

The J gene is TRBJ2-3, the V gene TRBV2. This CDR3 comprises 16 residues. The germline gives CDR1 SNHLY, CDR2 FYNNEI. The CDR3 here is CASSGRQFRGTDTQYF.

The chain uses TRBV6-6 and TRBJ1-1; the TRBD1 assignment by TCRdb is unverifiable without DNA. Germline V gene sequence: CDR1 MNHNY, CDR2 SVGAGI (reference sequence). CDR3 length equals 14 residues. This CDR3 is CASRPPGEDLEAFF.

The rearrangement uses TRBV9 and TRBJ2-3; the D gene TCRdb calls, TRBD2, cannot be checked with no DNA. Per germline, CDR1 SGDLS and CDR2 YYNGEE. CDR3 length: 17 amino acids. The chain's CDR3 is CASSYNPAGGTTDTQYF.

This chain joins TRBV11-2 and TRBJ2-5. The V gene's germline CDR1 is SGHAT and CDR2 FQNNGV. The CDR3 is 14 amino acids. CDR3 loop: CASSLYNYQETQYF. Combining the CDR3 with reference TRBV11-2 and TRBJ2-5 gives the whole variable domain EAGVAQSPRYKIIEKRQSVAFWCNPISGHATLYWYQQILGQGPKLLIQFQNNGVVDDSQLPKDRFSAERLKGVDSTLKIQPAKLEDSAVYLCASSLYNYQETQYFGPGTRLLVL.

The gene calls are TRBV7-8 and TRBJ2-1; TCRdb's D call, TRBD2, is unchecked because there is no DNA. The CDR3 contains 19 residues. Germline V gene data show CDR1 as SGHVS and CDR2 as FQNEAQ. CDR3 sequence: CASSQGLGGGRGDYNEQFF.

The rearrangement links TRBV20-1 to TRBJ2-4; without DNA, the TCRdb call of TRBD1 cannot be checked. Germline CDR1 is DFQATT and CDR2 is SNEGSKA (reference sequence). This CDR3 region has 13 residues. CDR3 residues: CSANRDLQNIQYF.

The rearrangement links TRBV27 to TRBJ2-1. Germline V gene data show CDR1 as MNHEY and CDR2 as SMNVEV (reference sequence). This CDR3 has 13 residues. CDR3 protein: CASLTVVSNEQFF.

The V and J genes are TRBV7-2 and TRBJ1-5. This CDR3 comprises 15 residues. CDR1 and CDR2 from the germline V gene are SGHTA and FQGNSA. The CDR3 sequence: CASSPNEISNQPQHF.

The chain couples TRBV7-2 to TRBJ2-3; the TRBD2 assignment by TCRdb is unverifiable without DNA. The CDR3 is made up of 15 amino acids. Germline lookup yields CDR1 SGHTA and CDR2 FQGNSA. CDR3: CASSIAGGYGDTQYF.

This sequence joins TRBV4-1 and TRBJ2-3; TCRdb designates TRBD1, a call that cannot be tested without DNA. The CDR3 runs to 17 residues. Per the germline V gene, CDR1 is MGHRA and CDR2 is YSYEKL. The CDR3 reads CASSQVPGQASTDTQYF.

This chain connects TRBV12-3 or TRBV12-4 to TRBJ2-3; as DNA is missing, the TRBD2 call by TCRdb cannot be tested. This CDR3 has 14 amino acids. The CDR3 loop reads CASSRTSGGYTQYF.

The chain couples TRBV19 to TRBJ2-1; the TCRdb call, TRBD1, lacks DNA for checking. Per the germline V gene, CDR1 is LNHDA and CDR2 is SQIVND (reference sequence). CDR3 length equals 14 residues. CDR3 amino acids: CASTDRGSTNEQFF.